This paragraph reports one TCR beta chain. This entry is derived from a study of blood T cell repertoires in COVID-19. Data came from immunoSEQ multiplex PCR; TCRdb stores just in-frame clones and leaves some out. Of some 200,000 clones listed, roughly 87% are singletons. This clonotype originated in a woman younger than 45 who had recovered from COVID-19. Sequenced material: PBMCs or T cells enriched from blood (not recorded which).

CDR3 DNA sequence: TGTGCCAGCACAACCCGGAGGAGCTCCTACAATGAGCAGTTCTTC. Amino acids: CASTTRRSSYNEQFF. The chain joins TRBV28 to TRBJ2-1, with TRBD2 as a possible D gene (5 bases). Germline lookup yields CDR1 MDHEN and CDR2 SYDVKM. The CDR3 contains 15 residues. Trimming removed 7 bases at V and 0 bases at J, with 13 bases between.